This T cell receptor (beta chain) was sequenced for a study of T-cell reconstitution after alpha-beta-depleted transplantation in children. The TCRbeta library incorporated unique molecular identifiers. TCRdb fed the PCR reads into MiXCR, producing one record per CDR3 protein. Found here are about 9,200 distinct CDR3 sequences, more than 11% of them singletons; the top ten hold approximately 50%. CDR1 is LGHNA, CDR2 YNFKEQ, per germline. The length of the CDR3 is 17 residues. The V gene end was trimmed by 2 bases and the J gene end by 0 bases; junction bases not matched to a gene: 5. This clonotype was recorded many times. As yet, its antigen is unknown. Study-level results: Reportedly, only several hundred clones from non-depleted graft cells drove alpha-beta T-cell counts at about two months. The authors attributed T-cell counts and diversity one year after transplant mostly to newly produced T cells.

The origin of this receptor is a male patient between 10 and 17 years old who had a stem cell transplant for acute lymphoblastic leukemia, so the T cells may come from the graft donor. The material was PBMCs, mostly from graft donor cells, obtained 60 days after TCRalphabeta/CD19-depleted stem cell transplant. The V call is TRBV4-2, the J call TRBJ2-2, with 8 nucleotides matching TRBD2. CDR3 amino acids: CASSQQPGLANTGELFF. The CDR3, as DNA: TGTGCCAGCAGCCAACAACCGGGACTAGCGAACACCGGGGAGCTGTTTTTT.